The clone carrying this TCR beta chain was recorded once. The antigen is not known. This sample was included in a study of T cell responses to AZD1222 COVID-19 vaccine. Data came from immunoSEQ multiplex PCR; TCRdb stores just in-frame clones and leaves some out. The sample records just under 55,000 clones, approximately 90% being singletons. Study results and caveats: Repertoire sampling occurred only after the peak T cell response. Dominant at 160-218 and 743-854, vaccine-associated CD4 TCRs also spanned spike.

The sequencing here drew on peripheral blood, taken on day 0 of AZD1222 vaccination. The TCR sequence derives from an adult in good health.

CDR3 sequence: CSVASSAYGYTF. The CDR3 DNA follows: TGCAGCGTTGCCTCCTCGGCATATGGCTACACCTTC. The chain employs TRBV29-1 and TRBJ1-2; D gene ambiguous. V lost 4 bases and J lost 5, with 11 bases in between. Germline CDR1 is SQVTM and CDR2 is ANQGSEA. This CDR3 is built from 12 residues.